This T cell receptor beta chain is drawn from a study of T cell responses to AZD1222 COVID-19 vaccine. General study findings and limits: Spike as a whole was targeted by vaccine-associated CD4 TCRs, dominant at 160-218 and 743-854.

Looked up from germline, CDR1 is MNHEY and CDR2 is SMNVEV (reference sequence). Trimming shortened V by 5 bases and J by 8 bases, and 3 bases separated the two germline ends. The CDR3 has 9 residues. Clones were read by immunoSEQ multiplex PCR, and TCRdb kept only the in-frame ones, dropping some. There are about 200,000 clones in the sample; around 88% occur only once, and 7.5% to 9.5% lies in the top ten. Remarks on this clone: Its target is unknown.

The chain employs TRBV27 and TRBJ1-2; D is uncertain. This TCR was sampled from an adult in good health. The sample here was peripheral blood, taken on day 0 of AZD1222 vaccination. The CDR3 DNA reads TGTGCCAGCAGTCGCGGCTACACCTTC. As protein: CASSRGYTF.